The rows below give T cell receptor beta chains drawn from one sample of a study of blood T cell repertoires in COVID-19. Some clones are missing from TCRdb's copy, which holds only in-frame ones; the method was immunoSEQ multiplex PCR. The sample carries 150,000 to 200,000 clones, 80% to 95% recorded once. Material: peripheral blood. The receptors derive from a man aged 45-65 years with acute or convalescent COVID-19. Both conserved end residues are part of each CDR3. Fields, in order: clone size, D gene, V gene, J gene, CDR3 DNA, CDR3 protein. A D gene is named only where the DNA matches it firmly. The size of a clone is reported for some rows only, either as once, few or many, or as a class for expanded clones.

abundance: -; d_gene: TRBD1; v_gene: TRBV9; j_gene: TRBJ1-5; CDR3nt: TGTGCCAGCAGCGTAGCAGGGGGCCAGCCCCAGCATTTT; CDR3aa: CASSVAGGQPQHF
abundance: -; d_gene: -; v_gene: TRBV7-2; j_gene: TRBJ1-5; CDR3nt: TGTGCCAGCAGCTACGCGGCGACTGAATATCAGCCCCAGCATTTT; CDR3aa: CASSYAATEYQPQHF
abundance: -; d_gene: -; v_gene: TRBV7-2; j_gene: TRBJ1-6; CDR3nt: TGTGCCAGCAGCTTAGGGGTAGGGAGTTCACCCCTCCACTTT; CDR3aa: CASSLGVGSSPLHF
abundance: -; d_gene: -; v_gene: TRBV12-3/TRBV12-4; j_gene: TRBJ2-5; CDR3nt: TGTGCCAGCAGTTCCCGAGGAGCAGAGACCCAGTACTTC; CDR3aa: CASSSRGAETQYF
abundance: -; d_gene: -; v_gene: TRBV4-1; j_gene: TRBJ1-2; CDR3nt: TGCGCCAGCAGCCAAGCCGGGACACCTTTGCGCTATGGCTACACCTTC; CDR3aa: CASSQAGTPLRYGYTF
abundance: few; d_gene: -; v_gene: TRBV11-2; j_gene: TRBJ2-2; CDR3nt: TGTGCCAGCAGCTTAACGGCGGGGACGGGGGAGCTGTTTTTT; CDR3aa: CASSLTAGTGELFF
abundance: -; d_gene: -; v_gene: TRBV10-3; j_gene: TRBJ1-6; CDR3nt: TGTGCCATCAGTGAGTCAATAGGACAAGATAATTCACCCCTCCACTTT; CDR3aa: CAISESIGQDNSPLHF
abundance: -; d_gene: -; v_gene: TRBV29-1; j_gene: TRBJ1-4; CDR3nt: TGCAGCGTCATGGGACTGACTAATGAAAAACTGTTTTTT; CDR3aa: CSVMGLTNEKLFF
abundance: -; d_gene: -; v_gene: TRBV9; j_gene: TRBJ1-2; CDR3nt: TGTGCCAGCAGCGCCTCCAGGGATGAGTACACCTTC; CDR3aa: CASSASRDEYTF
abundance: -; d_gene: -; v_gene: TRBV27; j_gene: TRBJ2-2; CDR3nt: TGTGCCAGCAGTTTATCGTCCGCCGGGGAGCTGTTTTTT; CDR3aa: CASSLSSAGELFF
abundance: -; d_gene: TRBD1; v_gene: TRBV5-1; j_gene: TRBJ1-6; CDR3nt: TGCGCCAGCAGCTTGTCCGGGACAGGGAGCTCACCCCTCCACTTT; CDR3aa: CASSLSGTGSSPLHF
abundance: once; d_gene: -; v_gene: TRBV6-2/TRBV6-3; j_gene: TRBJ2-1; CDR3nt: TGTGCCAGCAGTTACGGGCCGGGGGCCTACAATGAGCAGTTCTTC; CDR3aa: CASSYGPGAYNEQFF
abundance: -; d_gene: TRBD2; v_gene: TRBV6-5; j_gene: TRBJ2-1; CDR3nt: TGTGCCAGCGGGGGGGGACTAGCGAACTACAATGAGCAGTTCTTC; CDR3aa: CASGGGLANYNEQFF
abundance: once; d_gene: -; v_gene: TRBV5-1; j_gene: TRBJ2-7; CDR3nt: TGCGCCAGCAGCCTCGGCTGGGGCGGGGACTTTTACGAGCAGTACTTC; CDR3aa: CASSLGWGGDFYEQYF
abundance: -; d_gene: TRBD2; v_gene: TRBV27; j_gene: TRBJ2-1; CDR3nt: TGTGCCAGCAGTTCGTCCGGACTAGCGGGGATATACAATGAGCAGTTCTTC; CDR3aa: CASSSSGLAGIYNEQFF
abundance: once; d_gene: -; v_gene: TRBV30; j_gene: TRBJ2-2; CDR3nt: TGTGCCTGGAGTGTAGGGGCCGCGAACACCGGGGAGCTGTTTTTT; CDR3aa: CAWSVGAANTGELFF
abundance: -; d_gene: TRBD1; v_gene: TRBV24-1; j_gene: TRBJ1-5; CDR3nt: TGTGCCACCAGTGATAACAGGGGAGGCAATCAGCCCCAGCATTTT; CDR3aa: CATSDNRGGNQPQHF
abundance: -; d_gene: TRBD1; v_gene: TRBV6-5; j_gene: TRBJ1-5; CDR3nt: TGTGCCAGCAGTCAGACAGGGATTAGCAATCAGCCCCAGCATTTT; CDR3aa: CASSQTGISNQPQHF
abundance: -; d_gene: TRBD2; v_gene: TRBV2; j_gene: TRBJ2-1; CDR3nt: TGTGCCAGCAGTGCGACTAGCGGGAGCTATAATGAGCAGTTCTTC; CDR3aa: CASSATSGSYNEQFF
abundance: -; d_gene: TRBD1; v_gene: TRBV5-1; j_gene: TRBJ1-1; CDR3nt: TGCGCCAGCAGCCCAAAACAGGGGTCGAACACTGAAGCTTTCTTT; CDR3aa: CASSPKQGSNTEAFF
abundance: -; d_gene: -; v_gene: TRBV7-8; j_gene: TRBJ1-6; CDR3nt: TGTGCCAGCAGCCTCAACTCCTATAATTCACCCCTCCACTTT; CDR3aa: CASSLNSYNSPLHF
abundance: once; d_gene: -; v_gene: TRBV23-1; j_gene: TRBJ2-1; CDR3nt: TGCGCCAGCGTCTCCGGGACGTCCCGGGACACCTTTCTACCACCGTACAATGAGCAGTTCTTC; CDR3aa: CASVSGTSRDTFLPPYNEQFF
abundance: -; d_gene: -; v_gene: TRBV27; j_gene: TRBJ2-1; CDR3nt: TGTGCCAGCAGAATTATCTACAATGAGCAGTTCTTC; CDR3aa: CASRIIYNEQFF
abundance: -; d_gene: TRBD2; v_gene: TRBV10-3; j_gene: TRBJ2-2; CDR3nt: TGTGCCATCAGTTCGACTAGCGGGAGTTCCGGGGAGCTGTTTTTT; CDR3aa: CAISSTSGSSGELFF
abundance: -; d_gene: -; v_gene: TRBV9; j_gene: TRBJ1-2; CDR3nt: TGTGCCAGCAGCGAGGGACACCTTCCTAACTATGGCTACACCTTC; CDR3aa: CASSEGHLPNYGYTF
abundance: -; d_gene: -; v_gene: TRBV24-1; j_gene: TRBJ1-2; CDR3nt: TGTGCCACCAGTGACGGGGGTTTCTATGGCTACACCTTC; CDR3aa: CATSDGGFYGYTF
abundance: -; d_gene: TRBD2; v_gene: TRBV15; j_gene: TRBJ2-3; CDR3nt: TGTGCCACCAGCAGAGAAAGGGGACTAGCGGGGTCGCTGGATACGCAGTATTTT; CDR3aa: CATSRERGLAGSLDTQYF
abundance: -; d_gene: -; v_gene: TRBV5-1; j_gene: TRBJ2-1; CDR3nt: TGCGCCAGCAGCCTAGAAACAACGGGAGACTACAATGAGCAGTTCTTC; CDR3aa: CASSLETTGDYNEQFF
abundance: -; d_gene: -; v_gene: TRBV29-1; j_gene: TRBJ2-1; CDR3nt: TGCAGCGTTGCGGGGCGCAGGGGTAATGAGCAGTTCTTC; CDR3aa: CSVAGRRGNEQFF
abundance: -; d_gene: -; v_gene: TRBV30; j_gene: TRBJ1-3; CDR3nt: TGTGCCTGGAGGGGTCCAGGTGGAAACACCATATATTTT; CDR3aa: CAWRGPGGNTIYF
abundance: -; d_gene: -; v_gene: TRBV6-1; j_gene: TRBJ2-5; CDR3nt: TGTGCCAGCAGTGATCGAGTTGGGGGCCCAGAGACCCAGTACTTC; CDR3aa: CASSDRVGGPETQYF
abundance: -; d_gene: TRBD2; v_gene: TRBV5-1; j_gene: TRBJ2-3; CDR3nt: TGCGCCAGCAGCACTCAGACTAGCAAAAGCACAGATACGCAGTATTTT; CDR3aa: CASSTQTSKSTDTQYF
abundance: -; d_gene: -; v_gene: TRBV30; j_gene: TRBJ1-5; CDR3nt: TGTGCCTGGAGTTTCGGGGTCCCGCGGGGTCAGCCCCAGCATTTT; CDR3aa: CAWSFGVPRGQPQHF
abundance: -; d_gene: TRBD2; v_gene: TRBV28; j_gene: TRBJ2-5; CDR3nt: TGTGCCAGCAGTTTAATACGGGGGGGCCCGGAGACCCAGTACTTC; CDR3aa: CASSLIRGGPETQYF
abundance: -; d_gene: -; v_gene: TRBV7-2; j_gene: TRBJ2-7; CDR3nt: TGTGCCAGCAGCTTAGCCCGACCGAAAGAAAGGGGTTTCCACGAGCAGTACTTC; CDR3aa: CASSLARPKERGFHEQYF
abundance: -; d_gene: -; v_gene: TRBV27; j_gene: TRBJ1-1; CDR3nt: TGTGCCAGCAGTGTAGGGGGTACTGAAGCTTTCTTT; CDR3aa: CASSVGGTEAFF
abundance: -; d_gene: -; v_gene: TRBV27; j_gene: TRBJ2-2; CDR3nt: TGTGCCAGCAGTTTATCGGGAGGTTTCACCGGGGAGCTGTTTTTT; CDR3aa: CASSLSGGFTGELFF
abundance: -; d_gene: -; v_gene: TRBV27; j_gene: TRBJ1-5; CDR3nt: TGTGCCAGCAGCCCCGGGGGGGTGACTCAGCCCCAGCATTTT; CDR3aa: CASSPGGVTQPQHF
abundance: -; d_gene: TRBD1; v_gene: TRBV7-2; j_gene: TRBJ1-6; CDR3nt: TGTGCCAGCAGCAGAGAGGGGGCGCAAGGTTCACCCCTCCACTTT; CDR3aa: CASSREGAQGSPLHF
abundance: once; d_gene: -; v_gene: TRBV9; j_gene: TRBJ2-5; CDR3nt: TGTGCCAGCAGCGTAGGAGGAGGGGGCAGGGCGGGGCACCAAGAGACCCAGTACTTC; CDR3aa: CASSVGGGGRAGHQETQYF
abundance: -; d_gene: TRBD1; v_gene: TRBV7-2; j_gene: TRBJ2-7; CDR3nt: TGTGCCAGCAGCCCCCGACAGGGCATCCACGAGCAGTACTTC; CDR3aa: CASSPRQGIHEQYF
abundance: once; d_gene: -; v_gene: TRBV18; j_gene: TRBJ2-3; CDR3nt: TGTGCCAGCTCACCTCCGGGACTCTACAGCACAGATACGCAGTATTTT; CDR3aa: CASSPPGLYSTDTQYF
abundance: -; d_gene: TRBD2; v_gene: TRBV7-2; j_gene: TRBJ2-3; CDR3nt: TGTGCCAGCAGCTTATTTCCGGGGGGGGCGGCGAGCACAGATACGCAGTATTTT; CDR3aa: CASSLFPGGAASTDTQYF
abundance: -; d_gene: -; v_gene: TRBV14; j_gene: TRBJ1-2; CDR3nt: TGTGCCAGCAGCTCCACAGGGTTAGCTGGCTACACCTTC; CDR3aa: CASSSTGLAGYTF
abundance: few; d_gene: -; v_gene: TRBV6-6; j_gene: TRBJ2-5; CDR3nt: TGTGCCAGCAGTCCAATTGACATCCAAGAGACCCAGTACTTC; CDR3aa: CASSPIDIQETQYF
abundance: -; d_gene: TRBD2; v_gene: TRBV11-3; j_gene: TRBJ2-3; CDR3nt: TGTGCCAGCAGCCCCCGGTGGGGGACTAACACAGATACGCAGTATTTT; CDR3aa: CASSPRWGTNTDTQYF
abundance: few; d_gene: -; v_gene: TRBV14; j_gene: TRBJ1-4; CDR3nt: TGTGCCAGCAGCCCGGACTTAGCAACTAATGAAAAACTGTTTTTT; CDR3aa: CASSPDLATNEKLFF
abundance: -; d_gene: -; v_gene: TRBV3-1/TRBV3-2; j_gene: TRBJ2-2; CDR3nt: TGTGCCAGCAGCCAATATTTTGTTGGGGAGCTGTTTTTT; CDR3aa: CASSQYFVGELFF